This T cell receptor beta chain was identified during a study of blood T cell repertoires in COVID-19. Study context: The United States, Italy and Spain were the sources of the acute and convalescent COVID-19 samples. T cells, B-cell-depleted T cells, or PBMCs provided the cDNA or gDNA that served as material.

The table lists this clone with a few counts. Original data processing: Reference gene primer amplification gave estimated nucleated cell counts. The protocol was immunoSEQ multiplex PCR, while the TCRdb copy is restricted to in-frame clones and leaves out a portion. V and J calls and clone size follow that table, whereas D and trimming were derived from the DNA. The sample lists under 150,000 clones; 70% to 90% were seen once. The germline V and J ends were trimmed by 3 bases and 13 bases, with 16 bases remaining between them. The CDR3 spans 13 residues. Germline V CDR1 and CDR2: LNHDA, SQIVND (reference sequence).

V and J are TRBV19 and TRBJ2-1; possible D gene TRBD2, 6 bases. The source material was peripheral blood. This receptor was identified in a woman between 65 and 79 years old who had recovered from COVID-19. The chain's CDR3 is CASSIRDFPKQFF. CDR3 DNA sequence: TGTGCCAGTAGTATCCGGGACTTCCCGAAACAGTTCTTC. Supplemented by reference TRBV19 and TRBJ2-1, the full variable domain reads DGGITQSPKYLFRKEGQNVTLSCEQNLNHDAMYWYRQDPGQGLRLIYYSQIVNDFQKGDIAEGYSVSREKKESFPLTVTSAQKNPTAFYLCASSIRDFPKQFFGPGTRLTVL.